This TCR beta chain was found in a study of cytomegalovirus exposure and HLA in healthy donors. Background on the study: Membership in the Caucasian-associated ancestry cluster was found for around four fifths of 350 to 450 genotyped donors.

PCR used 60 Vbeta primers and 13 Jbeta primers. The table came from immunoSEQ multiplex PCR; TCRdb's copy has only in-frame clones and leaves some out. The sample shows tens of thousands of clones, less than 85% of them seen only once. V shed 5 bases, J shed 0 bases, and the junction held 4 bases outside the gene matches. Germline V gene lookup returns CDR1 KGHSH and CDR2 LQKENI. The CDR3 runs to 15 residues. In this sample, this clone turned up once. Its antigen is currently unknown. Study results and caveats: Using a false discovery rate of 0.05, a later analysis showed that some 16,000 TCR beta sequences were associated with HLA alleles. 87-base-pair reads could not separate some V segments, including TRBV6-2 and TRBV6-3.

The rearrangement joins TRBV18 to TRBJ1-3, with 7 positions matching TRBD1. Sequencing was done on a sample of PBMCs. This TCR derives from a woman aged 18 to 35 in good health and CMV-seronegative. CDR3 nucleotides: TGTGCCAGCTCAAACTGGGACAGCTCTGGAAACACCATATATTTT. Encoded protein: CASSNWDSSGNTIYF.